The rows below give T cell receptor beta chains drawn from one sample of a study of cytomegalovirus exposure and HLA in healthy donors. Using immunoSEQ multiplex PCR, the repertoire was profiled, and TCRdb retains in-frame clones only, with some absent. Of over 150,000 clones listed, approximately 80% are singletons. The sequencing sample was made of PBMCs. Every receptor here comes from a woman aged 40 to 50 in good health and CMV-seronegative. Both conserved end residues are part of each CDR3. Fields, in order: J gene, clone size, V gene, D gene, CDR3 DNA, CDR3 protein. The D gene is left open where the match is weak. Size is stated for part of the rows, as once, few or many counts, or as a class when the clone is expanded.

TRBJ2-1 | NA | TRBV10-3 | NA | TGTGCCATCAGTGGGGATGGACAACGGAGTAATGAGCAGTTCTTC | CAISGDGQRSNEQFF
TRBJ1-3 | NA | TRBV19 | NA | TGTGCCAGTGCCAGGTTCGGGGGAACTGAAGGAAACACCATATATTTT | CASARFGGTEGNTIYF
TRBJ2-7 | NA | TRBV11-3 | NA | TGTGCCAGCAGCTCATATAGAGGGCTCTGGGAGCAGTACTTC | CASSSYRGLWEQYF
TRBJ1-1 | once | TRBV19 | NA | TGTGCCAGTAGTATAGCCCTGAGGATCACTGAAGCTTTCTTT | CASSIALRITEAFF
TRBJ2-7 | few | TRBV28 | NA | TGTGCCAGCAAATCTCAGCAGGGGCTACACGAGCAGTACTTC | CASKSQQGLHEQYF
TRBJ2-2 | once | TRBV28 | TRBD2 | TGTGCCAGCAGGGTAGCGGGGACTTACACCGGGGAGCTGTTTTTT | CASRVAGTYTGELFF
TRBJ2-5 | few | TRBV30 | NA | TGTGCCTGGGGGGACACCCTTGGATCGACCCAGTACTTC | CAWGDTLGSTQYF
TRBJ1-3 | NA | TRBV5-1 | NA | TGCGCCAGCAGCTTGGAACAGGCCCGATCCTCTGGAAACACCATATATTTT | CASSLEQARSSGNTIYF
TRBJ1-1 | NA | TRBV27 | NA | TGTGCCAGCACCGGGGTGAACACTGAAGCTTTCTTT | CASTGVNTEAFF
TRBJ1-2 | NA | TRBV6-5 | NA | TGTGCCAGCAGTTACTACGAAAACAATGGCTACACCTTC | CASSYYENNGYTF
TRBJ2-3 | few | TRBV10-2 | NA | TGCGCCAGCAGTGAGGGTACAGTGAATACGCAGTATTTT | CASSEGTVNTQYF
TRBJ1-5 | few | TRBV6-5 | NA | TGTGCCAGCAGTTACAGGGGCGGCAATCAGCCCCAGCATTTT | CASSYRGGNQPQHF
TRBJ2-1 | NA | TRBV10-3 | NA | TGTGCCATCAGTGAGTCGAACTCCGATGAGCAGTTCTTC | CAISESNSDEQFF
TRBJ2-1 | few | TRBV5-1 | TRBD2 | TGCGCCAGCAGGCTGCCAGCTTTAGCGGGGGGGGATGGTGAGCAGTTCTTC | CASRLPALAGGDGEQFF
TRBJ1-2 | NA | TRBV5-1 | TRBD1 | TGCGCCAGCAGCTTGCTCGGACAGGGGACCCATGGCTACACCTTC | CASSLLGQGTHGYTF
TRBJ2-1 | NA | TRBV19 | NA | TGTGCCAGTAGCGTCAGTCCCAATGAGCAGTTCTTC | CASSVSPNEQFF
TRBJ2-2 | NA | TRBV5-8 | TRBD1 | TGTGCCAGCAGCGTGGGACAGGCGCCGGGCACCGGGGAGCTGTTTTTT | CASSVGQAPGTGELFF
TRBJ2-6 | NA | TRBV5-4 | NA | TGTGCCAGCAGCCCTGGACGGACTTTGAGCTCTGGGGCCAACGTCCTGACTTTC | CASSPGRTLSSGANVLTF
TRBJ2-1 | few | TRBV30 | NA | TGTGCCTGGAGTGTACTGGGACTTTTGAACTACAATGAGCAGTTCTTC | CAWSVLGLLNYNEQFF
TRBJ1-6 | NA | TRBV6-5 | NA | TGTGCCAGCAGTTCCGGCAGGCCCAATTCACCCCTCCACTTT | CASSSGRPNSPLHF
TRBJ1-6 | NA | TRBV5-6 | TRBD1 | TGTGCCAGCAGCCAGGGGGCTTCACCCCTCCACTTT | CASSQGASPLHF
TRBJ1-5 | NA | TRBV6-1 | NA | TGTGCCAGCAGTCCAACAGACCTCAATCAGCCCCAGCATTTT | CASSPTDLNQPQHF
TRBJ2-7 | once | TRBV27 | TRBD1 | TGTGCCAGCAGTCTTCAGGGGGCCCCAGACTACGAGCAGTACTTC | CASSLQGAPDYEQYF
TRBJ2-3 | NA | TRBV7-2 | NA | TGTGCCAGCAGCTTAGGCGGGGTTAGCACAGATACGCAGTATTTT | CASSLGGVSTDTQYF
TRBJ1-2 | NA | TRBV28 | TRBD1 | TGTGCCAGCAGTCCGGGACAGGGAGGGAGTGGCTACACCTTC | CASSPGQGGSGYTF
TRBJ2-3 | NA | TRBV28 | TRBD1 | TGTGCCAGCAGTACACGACAGGGTTGGGCAGATACGCAGTATTTT | CASSTRQGWADTQYF
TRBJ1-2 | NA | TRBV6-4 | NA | TGTGCCAGCAGGGAGGGTCCAGATAACTATGGCTACACCTTC | CASREGPDNYGYTF
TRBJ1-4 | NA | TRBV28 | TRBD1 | TGTGCCAGCAGGAACCCGGGACAGTTCACATGGGGTGAAAAACTGTTTTTT | CASRNPGQFTWGEKLFF
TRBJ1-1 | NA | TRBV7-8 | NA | TGTGCCAGCAGCTTACGGGACGGGGGTGGCCGTGAAGCTTTCTTT | CASSLRDGGGREAFF
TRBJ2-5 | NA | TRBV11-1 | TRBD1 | TGTGCCAGCAGCTTACGACAGGGGGTGGGAGAGACCCAGTACTTC | CASSLRQGVGETQYF
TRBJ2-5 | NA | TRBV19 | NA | TGTGCCAGTAGTATTATGGCAGGGTGGCAGACCCAGTACTTC | CASSIMAGWQTQYF
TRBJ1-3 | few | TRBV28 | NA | TGTGCCAGCAGTTTATTAGGAAACACCATATATTTT | CASSLLGNTIYF
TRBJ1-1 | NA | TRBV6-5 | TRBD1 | TGTGCCAGTGGGACAGGGAACACTGAAGCTTTCTTT | CASGTGNTEAFF
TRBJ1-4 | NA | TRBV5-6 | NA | TGTGCCAGCAGCCGCCGGGGGGGTACAGGAGCTAATGAAAAACTGTTTTTT | CASSRRGGTGANEKLFF
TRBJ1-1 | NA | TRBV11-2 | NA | TGTGCCAGCAGCTTAGACAAGGTGGAGACACTCGGGGAGGTGAACACTGAAGCTTTCTTT | CASSLDKVETLGEVNTEAFF
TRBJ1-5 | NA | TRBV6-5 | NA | TGTGCCGGTGGCCTCCTCGATTATCAGCCCCAGCATTTT | CAGGLLDYQPQHF
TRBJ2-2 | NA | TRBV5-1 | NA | TGCGCCAGCAGCCAACGGTTTTCGAACACCGGGGAGCTGTTTTTT | CASSQRFSNTGELFF
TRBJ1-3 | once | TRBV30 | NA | TGTGCCTGGAGCCTTTCAGTCTCCAACACCATATATTTT | CAWSLSVSNTIYF
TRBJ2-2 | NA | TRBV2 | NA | TGTGCCAGCAGTTACGGGACTCCCACCGGGGAGCTGTTTTTT | CASSYGTPTGELFF
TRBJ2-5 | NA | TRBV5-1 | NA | TGCGCCAGCAGCTTGGTAGGGGTTGGGGAGACCCAGTACTTC | CASSLVGVGETQYF
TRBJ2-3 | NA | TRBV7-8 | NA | TGTGCCAGCAGCTTATCGTGGAGAACAGATACGCAGTATTTT | CASSLSWRTDTQYF
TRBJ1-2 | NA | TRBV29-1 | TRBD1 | TGCAGCGTTGCGGCCGGGACAGGACACTATGGCTACACCTTC | CSVAAGTGHYGYTF
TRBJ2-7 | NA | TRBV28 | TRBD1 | TGTGCCAGCGGCCTTCCGGGACAGGGGGCTTACGAGCAGTACTTC | CASGLPGQGAYEQYF
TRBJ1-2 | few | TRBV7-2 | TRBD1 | TGTGCCAGCAGCTTAGGACAGGGGGGTGGCTACACCTTC | CASSLGQGGGYTF
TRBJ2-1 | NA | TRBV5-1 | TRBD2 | TGCGCCAGCAGCCTTCAGGTGGGGACTAGCGGAAATGAGCAGTTCTTC | CASSLQVGTSGNEQFF
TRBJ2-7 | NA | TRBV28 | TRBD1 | TGTGCCAGCAGATACAGGGGGCGCTTCTACGAGCAGTACTTC | CASRYRGRFYEQYF
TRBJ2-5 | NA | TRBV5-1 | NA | TGCGCCAGCAGCTTGGAGGGGGCTGGCGGGACGTACCAAGAGACCCAGTACTTC | CASSLEGAGGTYQETQYF
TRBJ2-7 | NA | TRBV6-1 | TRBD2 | TGTGCCAGCAGTGAACGTCTAGCGGGGAAAAGCGAGCAGTACTTC | CASSERLAGKSEQYF
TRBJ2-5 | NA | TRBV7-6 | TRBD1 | TGTGCCAGCAGCGGAAGAGGGACAGGGGGACAAGAGACCCAGTACTTC | CASSGRGTGGQETQYF
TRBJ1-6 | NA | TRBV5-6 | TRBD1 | TGTGCCAGCAGCATTTTCGGGACAGAATCACCCCTCCACTTT | CASSIFGTESPLHF
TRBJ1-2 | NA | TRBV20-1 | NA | TGCGGGGGAGGGGTAGGGGAAGGCTACACCTTC | CGGGVGEGYTF
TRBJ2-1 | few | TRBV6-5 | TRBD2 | TGTGCCAGCAGAAGCGGGACTTCCTACAATGAGCAGTTCTTC | CASRSGTSYNEQFF
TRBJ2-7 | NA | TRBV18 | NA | TGTGCCAGCTCACCTGTGGGAGTGGCCGAGCAGTACTTC | CASSPVGVAEQYF
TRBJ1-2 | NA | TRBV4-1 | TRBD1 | TGCGCCAGCAGCCAGCTGGGGACAGACTATGGCTACACCTTC | CASSQLGTDYGYTF
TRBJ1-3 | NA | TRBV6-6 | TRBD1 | TGTGCCAGCAGACAGGGGGAGGCTGGAAACACCATATATTTT | CASRQGEAGNTIYF
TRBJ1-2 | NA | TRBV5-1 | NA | TGCGCCAGCAGCCTGGAGCGGACGCGAACTAACTATGGCTACACCTTC | CASSLERTRTNYGYTF
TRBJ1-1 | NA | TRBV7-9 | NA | TGTGCCAGCAGCCCCCGGAGGGGAATGAACACTGAAGCTTTCTTT | CASSPRRGMNTEAFF
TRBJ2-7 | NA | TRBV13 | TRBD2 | TGTGCCAGCAGCTTAGGGGGCGGGGGGACCGAGCAGTACTTC | CASSLGGGGTEQYF
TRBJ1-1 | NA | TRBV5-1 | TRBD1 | TGCGCCAGCAGCGGTGCCGGGACAGTGAACACTGAAGCTTTCTTT | CASSGAGTVNTEAFF
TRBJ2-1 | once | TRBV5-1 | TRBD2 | TGCGCCAGCAGCTTACGAGCGGGAGGGGGGAATGAGCAGTTCTTC | CASSLRAGGGNEQFF